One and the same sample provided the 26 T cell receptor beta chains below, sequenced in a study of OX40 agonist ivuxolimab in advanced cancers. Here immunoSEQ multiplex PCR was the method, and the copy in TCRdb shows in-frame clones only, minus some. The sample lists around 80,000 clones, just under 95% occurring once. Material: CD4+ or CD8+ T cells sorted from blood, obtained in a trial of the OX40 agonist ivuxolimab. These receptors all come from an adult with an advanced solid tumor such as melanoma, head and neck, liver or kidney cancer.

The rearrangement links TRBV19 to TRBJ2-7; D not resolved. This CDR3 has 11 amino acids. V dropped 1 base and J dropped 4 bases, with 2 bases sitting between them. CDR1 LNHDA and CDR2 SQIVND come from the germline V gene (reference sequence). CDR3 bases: TGTGCCAGTAGTATAGGGTACGAGCAGTACTTC. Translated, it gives CASSIGYEQYF.

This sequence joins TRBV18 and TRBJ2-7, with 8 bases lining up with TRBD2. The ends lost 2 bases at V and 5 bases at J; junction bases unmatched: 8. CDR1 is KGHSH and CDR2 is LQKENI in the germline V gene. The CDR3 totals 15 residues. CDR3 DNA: TGTGCCAGCTCACCATCGGGAGGGGGTCAGAACGAGCAGTACTTC. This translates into CASSPSGGGQNEQYF.

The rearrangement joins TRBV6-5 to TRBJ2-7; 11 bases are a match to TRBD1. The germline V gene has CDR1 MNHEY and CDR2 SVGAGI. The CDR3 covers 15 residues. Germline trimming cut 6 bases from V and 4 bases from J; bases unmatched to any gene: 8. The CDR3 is CASRDRGRNLYEQYF. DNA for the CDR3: TGTGCCAGCAGGGACAGGGGGCGGAATCTGTACGAGCAGTACTTC.

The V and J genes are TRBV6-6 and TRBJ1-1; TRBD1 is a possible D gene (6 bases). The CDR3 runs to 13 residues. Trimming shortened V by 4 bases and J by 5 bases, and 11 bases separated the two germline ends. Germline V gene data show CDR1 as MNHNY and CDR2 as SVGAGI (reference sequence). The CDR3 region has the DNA TGTGCCAGCAGTTTAAAAGGGGGTACTGAAGCTTTCTTT. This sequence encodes CASSLKGGTEAFF.

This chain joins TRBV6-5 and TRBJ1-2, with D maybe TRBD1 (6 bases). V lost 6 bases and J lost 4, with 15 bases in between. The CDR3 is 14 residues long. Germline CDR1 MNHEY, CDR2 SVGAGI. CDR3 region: CASSRGRLAYGYTF. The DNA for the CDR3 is TGTGCCAGCAGCAGGGGACGGTTAGCCTATGGCTACACCTTC.

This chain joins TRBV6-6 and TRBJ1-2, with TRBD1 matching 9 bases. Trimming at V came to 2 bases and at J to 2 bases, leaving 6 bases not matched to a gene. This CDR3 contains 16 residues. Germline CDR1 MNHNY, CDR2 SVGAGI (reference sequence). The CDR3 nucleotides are TGTGCCAGCAGTTACCCCGGGACAGGGAAGAACTATGGCTACACCTTC. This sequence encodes CASSYPGTGKNYGYTF.

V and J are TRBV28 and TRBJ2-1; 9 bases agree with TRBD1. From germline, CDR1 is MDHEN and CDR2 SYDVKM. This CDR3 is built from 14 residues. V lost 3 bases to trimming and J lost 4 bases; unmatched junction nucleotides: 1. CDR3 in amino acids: CASSFGTGYNEQFF. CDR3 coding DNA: TGTGCCAGCAGTTTCGGGACAGGGTACAATGAGCAGTTCTTC. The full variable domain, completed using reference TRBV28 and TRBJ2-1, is DVKVTQSSRYLVKRTGEKVFLECVQDMDHENMFWYRQDPGLGLRLIYFSYDVKMKEKGDIPEGYSVSREKKERFSLILESASTNQTSMYLCASSFGTGYNEQFFGPGTRLTVL.

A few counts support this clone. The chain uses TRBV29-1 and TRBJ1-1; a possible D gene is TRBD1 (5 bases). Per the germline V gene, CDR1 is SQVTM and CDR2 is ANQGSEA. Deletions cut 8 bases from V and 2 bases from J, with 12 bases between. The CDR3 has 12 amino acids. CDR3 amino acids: CSYGTYNTEAFF. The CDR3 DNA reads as TGCAGCTACGGGACGTACAACACTGAAGCTTTCTTT.

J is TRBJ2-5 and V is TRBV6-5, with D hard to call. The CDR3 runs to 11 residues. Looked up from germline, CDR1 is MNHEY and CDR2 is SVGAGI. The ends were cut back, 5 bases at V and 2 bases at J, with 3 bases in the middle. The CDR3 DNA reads TGTGCCAGCAGTGGACAAGAGACCCAGTACTTC. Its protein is CASSGQETQYF.

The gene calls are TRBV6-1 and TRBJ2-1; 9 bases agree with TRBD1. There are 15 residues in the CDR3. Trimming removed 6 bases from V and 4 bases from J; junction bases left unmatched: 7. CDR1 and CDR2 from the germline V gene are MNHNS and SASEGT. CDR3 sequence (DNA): TGTGCCAGCAGCCATCCAGGGACAGGGTACAATGAGCAGTTCTTC. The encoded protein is CASSHPGTGYNEQFF.

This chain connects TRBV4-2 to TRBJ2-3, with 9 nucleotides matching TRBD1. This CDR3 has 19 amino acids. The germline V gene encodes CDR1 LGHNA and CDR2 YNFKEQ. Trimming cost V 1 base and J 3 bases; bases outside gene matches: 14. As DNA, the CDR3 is TGTGCCAGCAGCCAAGGGTCGGGCCCGGGACAGGGATTTACAGATACGCAGTATTTT. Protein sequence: CASSQGSGPGQGFTDTQYF.

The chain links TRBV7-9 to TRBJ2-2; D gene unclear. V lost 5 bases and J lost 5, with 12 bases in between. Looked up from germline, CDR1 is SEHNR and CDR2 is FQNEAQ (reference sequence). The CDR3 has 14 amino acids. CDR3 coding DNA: TGTGCCAGCAGCCAAGAGTGGGGAACCGGGGAGCTGTTTTTT. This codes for CASSQEWGTGELFF.

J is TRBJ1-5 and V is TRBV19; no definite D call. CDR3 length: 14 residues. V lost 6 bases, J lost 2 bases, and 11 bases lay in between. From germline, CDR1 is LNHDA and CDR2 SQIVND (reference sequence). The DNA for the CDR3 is TGTGCCAGTAGAGTTTCGGCAGGCAATCAGCCCCAGCATTTT. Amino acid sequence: CASRVSAGNQPQHF.

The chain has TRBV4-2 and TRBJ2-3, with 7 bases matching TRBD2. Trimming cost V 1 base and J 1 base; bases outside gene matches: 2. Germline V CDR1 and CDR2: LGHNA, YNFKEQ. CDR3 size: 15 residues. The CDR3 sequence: CASSQGLAGTDTQYF. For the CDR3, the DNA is TGTGCCAGCAGCCAAGGTCTAGCGGGCACAGATACGCAGTATTTT.

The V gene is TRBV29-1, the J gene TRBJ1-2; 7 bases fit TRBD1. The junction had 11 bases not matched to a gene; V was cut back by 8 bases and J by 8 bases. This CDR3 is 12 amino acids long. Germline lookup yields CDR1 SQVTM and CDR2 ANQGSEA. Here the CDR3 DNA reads TGCAGCACACGACAGGGAGGGGACGGCTACACCTTC. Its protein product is CSTRQGGDGYTF. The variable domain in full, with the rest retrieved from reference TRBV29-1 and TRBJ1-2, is SAVISQKPSRDICQRGTSLTIQCQVDSQVTMMFWYRQQPGQSLTLIATANQGSEATYESGFVIDKFPISRPNLTFSTLTVSNMSPEDSSIYLCSTRQGGDGYTFGSGTRLTVV.

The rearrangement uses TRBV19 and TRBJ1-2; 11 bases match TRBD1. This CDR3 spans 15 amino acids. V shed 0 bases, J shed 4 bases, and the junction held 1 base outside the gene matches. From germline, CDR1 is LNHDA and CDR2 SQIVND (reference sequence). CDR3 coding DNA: TGTGCCAGTAGTATAGAGGGACAGGGGGTCTATGGCTACACCTTC. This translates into CASSIEGQGVYGYTF. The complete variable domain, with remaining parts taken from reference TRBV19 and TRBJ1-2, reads DGGITQSPKYLFRKEGQNVTLSCEQNLNHDAMYWYRQDPGQGLRLIYYSQIVNDFQKGDIAEGYSVSREKKESFPLTVTSAQKNPTAFYLCASSIEGQGVYGYTFGSGTRLTVV.

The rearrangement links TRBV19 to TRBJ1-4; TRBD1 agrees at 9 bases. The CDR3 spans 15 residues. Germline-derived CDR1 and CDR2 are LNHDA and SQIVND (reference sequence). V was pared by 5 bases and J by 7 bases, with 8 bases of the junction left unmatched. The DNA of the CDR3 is TGTGCCAGTAGTGCCCACAGGGGGCGCGGTGAAAAACTGTTTTTT. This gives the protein CASSAHRGRGEKLFF.

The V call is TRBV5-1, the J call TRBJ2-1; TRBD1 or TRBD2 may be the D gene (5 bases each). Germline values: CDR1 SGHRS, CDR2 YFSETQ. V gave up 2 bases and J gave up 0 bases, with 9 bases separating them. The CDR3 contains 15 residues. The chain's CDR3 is CASSFRGSSYNEQFF. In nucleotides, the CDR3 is TGCGCCAGCAGCTTCCGGGGCAGCTCCTACAATGAGCAGTTCTTC.

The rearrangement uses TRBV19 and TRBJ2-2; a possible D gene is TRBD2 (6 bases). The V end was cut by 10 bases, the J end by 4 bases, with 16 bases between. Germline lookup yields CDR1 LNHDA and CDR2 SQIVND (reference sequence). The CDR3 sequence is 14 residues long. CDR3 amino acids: CATRERVITGELFF. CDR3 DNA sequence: TGTGCCACTAGGGAGCGGGTGATCACCGGGGAGCTGTTTTTT.

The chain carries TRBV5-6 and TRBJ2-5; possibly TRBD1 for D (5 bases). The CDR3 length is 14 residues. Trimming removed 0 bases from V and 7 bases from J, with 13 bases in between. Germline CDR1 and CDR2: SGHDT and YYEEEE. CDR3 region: CASSLAGLRVTQYF. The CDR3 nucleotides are TGTGCCAGCAGCTTGGCAGGGCTCAGGGTGACCCAGTACTTC. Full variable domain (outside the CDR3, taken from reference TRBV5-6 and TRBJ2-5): DAGVTQSPTHLIKTRGQQVTLRCSPKSGHDTVSWYQQALGQGPQFIFQYYEEEERQRGNFPDRFSGHQFPNYSSELNVNALLLGDSALYLCASSLAGLRVTQYFGPGTRLLVL.

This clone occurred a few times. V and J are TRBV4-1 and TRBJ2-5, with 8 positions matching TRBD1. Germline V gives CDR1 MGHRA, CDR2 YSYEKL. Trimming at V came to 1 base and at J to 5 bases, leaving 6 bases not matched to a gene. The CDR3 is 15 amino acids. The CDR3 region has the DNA TGCGCCAGCAGCCAAGCCAGCCAGGGGGCTGAGACCCAGTACTTC. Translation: CASSQASQGAETQYF.

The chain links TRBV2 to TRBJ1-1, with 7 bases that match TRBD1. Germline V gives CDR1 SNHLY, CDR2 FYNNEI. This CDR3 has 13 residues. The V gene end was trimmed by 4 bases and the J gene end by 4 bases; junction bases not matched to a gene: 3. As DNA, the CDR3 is TGTGCCAGCAGTGTAACAGGGGTCACTGAAGCTTTCTTT. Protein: CASSVTGVTEAFF.

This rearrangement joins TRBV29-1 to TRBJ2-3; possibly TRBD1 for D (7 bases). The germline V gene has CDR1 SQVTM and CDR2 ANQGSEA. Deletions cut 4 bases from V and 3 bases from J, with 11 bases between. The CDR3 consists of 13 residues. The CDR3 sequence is CSVAGGITDTQYF. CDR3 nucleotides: TGCAGCGTTGCAGGGGGGATTACAGATACGCAGTATTTT.

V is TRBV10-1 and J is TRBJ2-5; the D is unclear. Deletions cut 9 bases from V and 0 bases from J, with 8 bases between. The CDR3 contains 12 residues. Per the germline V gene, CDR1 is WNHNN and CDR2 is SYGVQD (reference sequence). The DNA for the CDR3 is TGCGCCAGTTCACGCGACCAAGAGACCCAGTACTTC. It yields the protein CASSRDQETQYF.

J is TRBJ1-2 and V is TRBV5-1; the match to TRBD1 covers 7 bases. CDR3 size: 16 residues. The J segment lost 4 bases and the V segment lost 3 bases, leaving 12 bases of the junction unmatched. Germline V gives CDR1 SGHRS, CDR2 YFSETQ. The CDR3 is CASSSRDSAKAYGYTF. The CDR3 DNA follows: TGCGCCAGCAGCTCCCGGGACAGCGCAAAGGCCTATGGCTACACCTTC.

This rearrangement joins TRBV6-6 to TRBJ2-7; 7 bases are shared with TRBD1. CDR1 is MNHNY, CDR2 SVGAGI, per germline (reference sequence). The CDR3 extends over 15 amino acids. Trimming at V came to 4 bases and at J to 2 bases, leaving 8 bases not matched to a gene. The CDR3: CASSLGEGTAYEQYF. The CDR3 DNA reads TGTGCCAGCAGTTTGGGGGAAGGGACAGCCTACGAGCAGTACTTC.